This TCR beta chain was found in a study of T cell responses to AZD1222 COVID-19 vaccine. Study in general: Second-dose intervals near 4 or 12 weeks were combined. The study, taken as a whole, reports: Donors were largely white British and mainly female; clonal diversity was possibly underestimated. AZD1222 recipients seropositive at baseline numbered only six or seven.

A word on this clone: What it recognizes is unknown. The junction does not match germline at one end; this may be a read error.

Sequencing used immunoSEQ multiplex PCR; TCRdb keeps in-frame clones, though not all of them. The sample gives about 97,000 clones, about 89% of which show up once; around 6.8% is in the top ten. CDR3 length equals 11 residues. CDR1 is SEHNR and CDR2 is FQNEAQ in the germline V gene (reference sequence). This sequence joins TRBV7-9 and TRBJ1-1; D unresolved. This receptor was identified in an adult in good health. Sample: peripheral blood, taken on day 0 of AZD1222 vaccination. In nucleotides, the CDR3 is TGTGCCAGCAGCTTAGTGCTCCCCAGAATTTTT. Translation gives CASSLVLPRIF.